The rows below give T cell receptor beta chains drawn from one sample of a study of a mutant IDH1 vaccine in newly diagnosed glioma. Measured with immunoSEQ multiplex PCR; TCRdb has only the in-frame clones, and not every one. Of roughly 39,000 clones in the sample, over 75% were seen once. Antigen specificity for these receptors is unknown. The sample in question was PBMCs, obtained from a glioma patient whose treatment included an IDH1 peptide vaccine. Source of these receptors: a middle-aged man with glioma. Both conserved end residues are part of each CDR3. The D gene is left open where the match is weak. Expanded clones get a size class; other rows say once, few or many, or leave the size out.

TRBV19	TRBJ2-7	NA	NA	CASSYTVFTYEQYF	TGTGCCAGTAGTTACACAGTCTTTACCTACGAGCAGTACTTC
TRBV7-2	TRBJ2-2	NA	TRBD2	CASSRTTSGRMTGELFF	TGTGCCAGCAGCCGAACAACTAGCGGGAGGATGACCGGGGAGCTGTTTTTT
TRBV6-6	TRBJ2-2	NA	TRBD2	CASSLTSPNTGELFF	TGTGCCAGCAGCCTGACTAGCCCGAACACCGGGGAGCTGTTTTTT
TRBV28	TRBJ1-3	NA	NA	CASRLGNTIYF	TGTGCCAGCAGGCTTGGAAACACCATATATTTT
TRBV7-9	TRBJ1-1	NA	TRBD1	CASGTGIEAFF	TGTGCCAGCGGGACAGGAATTGAAGCTTTCTTT
TRBV10-3	TRBJ2-5	few	NA	CAISEYVDQETQYF	TGTGCCATCAGTGAGTATGTAGACCAAGAGACCCAGTACTTC
TRBV28	TRBJ2-3	NA	NA	CASSLVTDTQYF	TGTGCCAGCAGTTTAGTGACAGATACGCAGTATTTT
TRBV19	TRBJ2-7	NA	TRBD2	CASSAGGRGYEQYF	TGTGCCAGTAGCGCGGGAGGAAGGGGGTACGAGCAGTACTTC
TRBV5-6	TRBJ1-1	few	NA	CASSLERGEAFF	TGTGCCAGCAGCTTGGAGAGGGGTGAAGCTTTCTTT
TRBV6-1	TRBJ2-7	NA	NA	CASSEGKYAGGSEQYF	TGTGCCAGCAGTGAAGGGAAGTACGCCGGCGGTAGCGAGCAGTACTTC
TRBV10-3	TRBJ2-7	few	TRBD1	CAISVLGQGYEQYF	TGTGCCATCAGTGTCTTGGGACAGGGGTATGAGCAGTACTTC
TRBV12-5	TRBJ1-3	NA	NA	CASGFQGYNTIYF	TGTGCTAGTGGTTTCCAGGGATATAACACCATATATTTT